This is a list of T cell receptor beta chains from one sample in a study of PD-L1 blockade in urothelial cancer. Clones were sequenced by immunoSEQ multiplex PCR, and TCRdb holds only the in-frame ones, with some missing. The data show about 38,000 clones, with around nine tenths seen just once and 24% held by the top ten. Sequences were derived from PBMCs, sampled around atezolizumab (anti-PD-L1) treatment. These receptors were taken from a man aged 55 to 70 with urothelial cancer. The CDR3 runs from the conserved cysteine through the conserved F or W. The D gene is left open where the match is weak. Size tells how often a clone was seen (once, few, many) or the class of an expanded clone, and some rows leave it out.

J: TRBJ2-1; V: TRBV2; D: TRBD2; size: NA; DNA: TGTGCCAGCGCAGGGGCTAGCGGGCGCAATGAGCAGTTCTTC; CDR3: CASAGASGRNEQFF
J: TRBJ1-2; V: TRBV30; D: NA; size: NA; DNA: TGTGCCTGGAGAAGTTATGGAGGGAGCAACTATGGCTACACCTTC; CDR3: CAWRSYGGSNYGYTF
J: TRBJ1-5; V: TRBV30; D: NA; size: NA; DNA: TGTGCCTGGAGCCCTGGAGTCGGACAGCCCCAGCATTTT; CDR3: CAWSPGVGQPQHF
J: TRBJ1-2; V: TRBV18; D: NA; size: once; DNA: TGTGCCAGCTCACCATTTGACAGATCTCTCTCTGGCTACACCTTC; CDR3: CASSPFDRSLSGYTF
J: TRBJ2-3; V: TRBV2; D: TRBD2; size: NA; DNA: TGTGCCAGCAAAAGCGGGAGCGCAGATACGCAGTATTTT; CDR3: CASKSGSADTQYF
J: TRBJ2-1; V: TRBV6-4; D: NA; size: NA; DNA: TGTGCCAGCAGTGACTCGGGCTTTCTCGGTCAGTTCTTC; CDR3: CASSDSGFLGQFF
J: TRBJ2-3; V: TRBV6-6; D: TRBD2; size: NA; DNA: TGTGCCACCGGGGGGGGCACAGATACGCAGTATTTT; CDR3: CATGGGTDTQYF
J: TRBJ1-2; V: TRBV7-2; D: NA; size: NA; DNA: TGTGCCAGCAGCTTCTCTTTCTCCGGGACACCGTATGGCTACACCTTC; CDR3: CASSFSFSGTPYGYTF
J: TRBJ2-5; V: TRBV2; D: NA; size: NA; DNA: TGTGCCAGCAGGCGGACAGTCCCTCAAGAGACCCAGTACTTC; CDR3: CASRRTVPQETQYF
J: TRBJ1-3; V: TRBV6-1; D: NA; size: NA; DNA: TGTGCCAGCAGTGAACAGGCGAACTCTGGAAACACCATATATTTT; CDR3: CASSEQANSGNTIYF
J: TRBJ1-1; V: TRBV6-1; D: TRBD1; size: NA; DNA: TGTGCCAGCAGTCGACAGGGAGCCACTGAAGCTTTCTTT; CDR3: CASSRQGATEAFF
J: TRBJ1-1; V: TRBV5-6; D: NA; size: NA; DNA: TGTGCCAGCAGCCCTGGCAGGGGCAGGGGCACTGAAGCTTTCTTT; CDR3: CASSPGRGRGTEAFF
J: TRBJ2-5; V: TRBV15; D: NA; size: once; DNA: TGTGCCACCAGCAGAGATCCCCGGGGAGAAGAGACCCAGTACTTC; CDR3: CATSRDPRGEETQYF
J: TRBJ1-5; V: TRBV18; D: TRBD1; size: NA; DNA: TGTGCCAGCTCACGAGGACAGGGGGATTATAGCAATCAGCCCCAGCATTTT; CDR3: CASSRGQGDYSNQPQHF
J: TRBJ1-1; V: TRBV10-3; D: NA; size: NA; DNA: TGTGCCATCACTTCGAGGGAGGGAGCTTTCTTT; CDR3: CAITSREGAFF
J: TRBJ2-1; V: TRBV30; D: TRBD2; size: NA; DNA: TGTGCCTGGAGTGGGGGGAGGGCCTCCTACAATGAGCAGTTCTTC; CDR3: CAWSGGRASYNEQFF
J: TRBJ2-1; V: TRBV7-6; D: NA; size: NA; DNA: TGTGCCAGCAGCCACGCGCGGGGAGAGCAGTTCTTC; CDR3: CASSHARGEQFF
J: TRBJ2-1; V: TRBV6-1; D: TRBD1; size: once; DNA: TGTGCCAGCAAGGGACAGGGGTACAATGAGCAGTTCTTC; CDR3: CASKGQGYNEQFF
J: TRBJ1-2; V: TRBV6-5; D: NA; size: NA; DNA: TGTGCCAGCAGTAACGCGCAGGGGATGGGCGGCTACACCTTC; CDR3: CASSNAQGMGGYTF
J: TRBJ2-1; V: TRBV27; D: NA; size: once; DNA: TGTGCCAGCAGTTTAGGCGGGAATGAGCAGTTCTTC; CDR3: CASSLGGNEQFF
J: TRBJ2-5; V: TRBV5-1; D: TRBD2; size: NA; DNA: TGCGCCAGCAGCTTGGTTACGGGGGGGAGTGAGACCCAGTACTTC; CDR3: CASSLVTGGSETQYF
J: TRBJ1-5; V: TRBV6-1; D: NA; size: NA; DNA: TGTGCCAGCAGTGATGGAGATCAGCCCCAGCATTTT; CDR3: CASSDGDQPQHF
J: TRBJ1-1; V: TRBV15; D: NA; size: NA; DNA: TGTGCCACCAGCAGAGAATTGGCGAACACTGAAGCTTTCTTT; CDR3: CATSRELANTEAFF
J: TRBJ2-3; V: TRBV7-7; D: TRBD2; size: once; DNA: TGTGCTAGCAGCTTAGGACTAGCGGAATCAGATACGCAGTATTTT; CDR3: CASSLGLAESDTQYF
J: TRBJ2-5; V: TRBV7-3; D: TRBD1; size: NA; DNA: TGTGCCAGCAGCTTAACGGGGACAGGGGGTCGAGAGACCCAGTACTTC; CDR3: CASSLTGTGGRETQYF
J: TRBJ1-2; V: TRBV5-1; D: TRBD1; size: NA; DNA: TGCGCCAGCAGCTTATCCACAGGGGGCTTCTATGGCTACACCTTC; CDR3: CASSLSTGGFYGYTF
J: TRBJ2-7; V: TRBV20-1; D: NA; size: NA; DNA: TGCAGTGCTAGGGAGGGGCGAGAGCAGTACTTC; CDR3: CSAREGREQYF
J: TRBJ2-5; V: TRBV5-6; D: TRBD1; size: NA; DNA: TGTGCCAGCAGCGCGACAGGGGGCCAAGAGACCCAGTACTTC; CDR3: CASSATGGQETQYF
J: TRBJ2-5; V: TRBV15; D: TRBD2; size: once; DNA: TGTGCCACCAGCAGAGGGACTAGCGCCACGGGCCTCCAAGAGACCCAGTACTTC; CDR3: CATSRGTSATGLQETQYF
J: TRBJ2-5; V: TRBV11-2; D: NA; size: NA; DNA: TGTGCCAGCAGGGGGGGGGCGCAGACCCAGTACTTC; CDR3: CASRGGAQTQYF
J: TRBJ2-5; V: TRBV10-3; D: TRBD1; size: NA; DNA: TGTGCCATCAGTGATAACAGGGGATACGAGACCCAGTACTTC; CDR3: CAISDNRGYETQYF
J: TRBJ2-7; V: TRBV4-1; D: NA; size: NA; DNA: TGCGCCAGCAGCCAAGTCGAGACTACAACCTACGAGCAGTACTTC; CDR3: CASSQVETTTYEQYF
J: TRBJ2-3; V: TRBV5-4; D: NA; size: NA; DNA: TGTGCCAGCAGCTTCCGACAGAGACGCACAGATACGCAGTATTTT; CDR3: CASSFRQRRTDTQYF
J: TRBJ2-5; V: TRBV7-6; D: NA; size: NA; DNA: TGTGCCAGCAGGGGGCGGGGCAGTGAGACCCAGTACTTC; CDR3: CASRGRGSETQYF
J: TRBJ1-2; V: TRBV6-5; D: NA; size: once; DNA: TGTGCCAGCAGTTACTCGAACAGGAAACAGAACTATGGCTACACCTTC; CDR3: CASSYSNRKQNYGYTF
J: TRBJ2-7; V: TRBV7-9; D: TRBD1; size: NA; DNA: TGTGCCAGCAGCAAGGAAATCAGGACAGGGGAAAACGAGCAGTACTTC; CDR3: CASSKEIRTGENEQYF
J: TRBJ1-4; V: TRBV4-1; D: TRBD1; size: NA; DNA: TGCGCCAGCAGCCAAGCAGGGGGTGCGGGTGAAAAACTGTTTTTT; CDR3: CASSQAGGAGEKLFF
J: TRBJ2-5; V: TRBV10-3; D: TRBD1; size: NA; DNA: TGTGCCATCAGCGAGACAGGGAAGACCCAGTACTTC; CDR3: CAISETGKTQYF
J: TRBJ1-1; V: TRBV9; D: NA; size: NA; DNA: TGTGCCAGCAGCGTAGGGGCAGCTTTCTCGAACACTGAAGCTTTCTTT; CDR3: CASSVGAAFSNTEAFF
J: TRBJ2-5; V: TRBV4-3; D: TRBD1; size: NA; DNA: TGCGCCAGCAGCCAAGATAGGGGGACAGGGGTTCAAGAGACCCAGTACTTC; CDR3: CASSQDRGTGVQETQYF
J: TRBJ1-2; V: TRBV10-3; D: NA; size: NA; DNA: TGTGCCATCAGTGAGTCTGAGGGCGTGAGTGGCTACACCTTC; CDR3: CAISESEGVSGYTF
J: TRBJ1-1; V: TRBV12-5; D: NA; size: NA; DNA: TGTGCTAGTGGGTCCGATGGGGGGATCTTTGCTGAAGCTTTCTTT; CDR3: CASGSDGGIFAEAFF
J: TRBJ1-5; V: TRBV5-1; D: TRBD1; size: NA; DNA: TGCGCCAGCAGCGCCGGGACAGGGAATCAGCCCCAGCATTTT; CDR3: CASSAGTGNQPQHF
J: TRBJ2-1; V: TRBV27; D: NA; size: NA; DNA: TGTGCCAGCAGGCAATGGACTACCAATGAGCAGTTCTTC; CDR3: CASRQWTTNEQFF
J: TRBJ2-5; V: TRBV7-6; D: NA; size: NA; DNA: TGTGCCAGCAGCTTAGCTGTTAGGACCCAGTACTTC; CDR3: CASSLAVRTQYF
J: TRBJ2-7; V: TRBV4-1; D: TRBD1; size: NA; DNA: TGCGCCAGCAGCCAAGATTGGCAGGGGGCGACCTACGAGCAGTACTTC; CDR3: CASSQDWQGATYEQYF
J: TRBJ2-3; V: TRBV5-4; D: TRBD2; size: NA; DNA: TGTGCCAGCAGCTTGGTTGGTAGCGGGGACTTTTTTGATACGCAGTATTTT; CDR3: CASSLVGSGDFFDTQYF
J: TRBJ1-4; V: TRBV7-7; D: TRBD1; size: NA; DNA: TGTGCTAGCAGCTCCGGGGACAGGTCGAATGAAAAACTGTTTTTT; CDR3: CASSSGDRSNEKLFF
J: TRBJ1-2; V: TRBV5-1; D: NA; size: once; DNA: TGCGCCAGCAGCTTGGAGGGGATCGGCGGCTACACCTTC; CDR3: CASSLEGIGGYTF
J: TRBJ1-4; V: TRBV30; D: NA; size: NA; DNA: TGTGCCTGGACCTTCGCTCGGAGACTGTTTTTT; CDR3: CAWTFARRLFF
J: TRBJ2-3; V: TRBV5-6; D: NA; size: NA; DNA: TGTGCCAGCAGCTTGGACAGGGTCCGAACAGATACGCAGTATTTT; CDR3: CASSLDRVRTDTQYF
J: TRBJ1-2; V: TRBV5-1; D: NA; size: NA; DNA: TGCGCCAGCAGCTTGGCTTCGCCAGATATCTATGGCTACACCTTC; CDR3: CASSLASPDIYGYTF
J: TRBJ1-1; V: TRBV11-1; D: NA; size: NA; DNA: TGTGCCAGCAGCTTTGGGGCAGGGGTAAGAGACACTGAAGCTTTCTTT; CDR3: CASSFGAGVRDTEAFF
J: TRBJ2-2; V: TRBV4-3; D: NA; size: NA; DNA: TGCGCCAGCAGCCAAGATGTCAGGACCGGGGAGCTGTTTTTT; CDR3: CASSQDVRTGELFF